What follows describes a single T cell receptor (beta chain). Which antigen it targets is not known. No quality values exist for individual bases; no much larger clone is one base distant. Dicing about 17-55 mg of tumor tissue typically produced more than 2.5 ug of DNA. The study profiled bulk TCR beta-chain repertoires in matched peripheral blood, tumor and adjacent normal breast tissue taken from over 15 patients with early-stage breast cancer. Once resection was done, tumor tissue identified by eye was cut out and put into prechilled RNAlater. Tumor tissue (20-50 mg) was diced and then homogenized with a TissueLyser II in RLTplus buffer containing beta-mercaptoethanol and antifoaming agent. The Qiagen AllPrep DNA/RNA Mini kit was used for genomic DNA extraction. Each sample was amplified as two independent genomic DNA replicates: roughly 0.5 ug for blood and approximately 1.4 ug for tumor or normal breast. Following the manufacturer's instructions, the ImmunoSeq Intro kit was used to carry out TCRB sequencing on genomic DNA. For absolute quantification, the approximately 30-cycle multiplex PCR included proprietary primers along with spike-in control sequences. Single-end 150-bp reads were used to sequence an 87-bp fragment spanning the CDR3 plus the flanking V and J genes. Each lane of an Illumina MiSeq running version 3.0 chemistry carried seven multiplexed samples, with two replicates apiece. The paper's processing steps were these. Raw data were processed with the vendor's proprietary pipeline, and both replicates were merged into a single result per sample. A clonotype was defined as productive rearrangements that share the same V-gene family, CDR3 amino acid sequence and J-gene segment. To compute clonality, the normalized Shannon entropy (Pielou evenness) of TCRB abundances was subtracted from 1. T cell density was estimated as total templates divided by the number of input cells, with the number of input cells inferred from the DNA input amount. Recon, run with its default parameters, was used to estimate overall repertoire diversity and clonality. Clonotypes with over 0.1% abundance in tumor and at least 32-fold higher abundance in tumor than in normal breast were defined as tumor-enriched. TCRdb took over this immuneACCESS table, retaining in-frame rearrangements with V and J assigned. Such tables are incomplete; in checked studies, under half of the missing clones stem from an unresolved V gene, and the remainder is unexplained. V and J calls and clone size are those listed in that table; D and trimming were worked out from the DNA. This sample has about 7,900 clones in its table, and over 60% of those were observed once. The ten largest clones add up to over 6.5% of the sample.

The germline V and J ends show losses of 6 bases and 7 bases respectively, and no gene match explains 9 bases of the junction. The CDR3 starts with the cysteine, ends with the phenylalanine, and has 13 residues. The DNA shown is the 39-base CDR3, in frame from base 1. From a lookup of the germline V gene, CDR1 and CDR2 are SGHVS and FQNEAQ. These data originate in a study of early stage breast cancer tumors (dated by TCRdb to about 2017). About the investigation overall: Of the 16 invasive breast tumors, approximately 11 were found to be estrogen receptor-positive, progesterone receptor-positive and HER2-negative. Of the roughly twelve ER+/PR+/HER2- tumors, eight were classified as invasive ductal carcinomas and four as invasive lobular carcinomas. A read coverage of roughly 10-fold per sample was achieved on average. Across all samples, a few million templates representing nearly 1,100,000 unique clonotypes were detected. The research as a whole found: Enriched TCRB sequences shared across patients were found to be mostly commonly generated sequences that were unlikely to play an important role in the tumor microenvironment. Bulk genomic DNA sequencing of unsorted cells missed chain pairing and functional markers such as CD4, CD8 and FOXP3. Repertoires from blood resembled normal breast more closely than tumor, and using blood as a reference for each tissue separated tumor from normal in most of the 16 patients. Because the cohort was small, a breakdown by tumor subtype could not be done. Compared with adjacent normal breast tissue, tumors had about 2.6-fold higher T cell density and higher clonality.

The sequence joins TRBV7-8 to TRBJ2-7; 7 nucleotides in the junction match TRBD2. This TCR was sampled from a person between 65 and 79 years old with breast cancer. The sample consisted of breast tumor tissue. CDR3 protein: CASSGGTGREQYF. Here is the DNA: TGTGCCAGCAGTGGGGGGACCGGGAGGGAGCAGTACTTC.